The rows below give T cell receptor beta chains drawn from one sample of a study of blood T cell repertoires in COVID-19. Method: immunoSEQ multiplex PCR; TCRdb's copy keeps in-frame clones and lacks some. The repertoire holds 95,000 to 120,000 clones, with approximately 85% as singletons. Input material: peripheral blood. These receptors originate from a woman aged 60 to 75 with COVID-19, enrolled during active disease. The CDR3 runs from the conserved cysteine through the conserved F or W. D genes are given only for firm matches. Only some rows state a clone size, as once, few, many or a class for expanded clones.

TGTGCCAGCAGTTTGGCCAGGGGCGGCTATGGCTACACCTTC	CASSLARGGYGYTF	TRBJ1-2	NA	TRBV27	NA
TGTGCCAGCAGTTACGGGCAGGGCCCTACGACGCAGTACTTC	CASSYGQGPTTQYF	TRBJ2-7	NA	TRBV6-2/TRBV6-3	NA
TGTGCCAGCAGTTTCGGGACAGTTTATGGCTACACCTTC	CASSFGTVYGYTF	TRBJ1-2	TRBD1	TRBV12-3/TRBV12-4	NA
TGTGCCAGCAGACCTGAGTTGGGCTCGCTGACCCAGTACTTC	CASRPELGSLTQYF	TRBJ2-5	NA	TRBV11-1	NA
TGTGCCAGCAGCTTGGGGCTGGGGCGTAACTATGGCTACACCTTC	CASSLGLGRNYGYTF	TRBJ1-2	NA	TRBV5-6	NA
TGCGCCAGCAGCTTAGACAGGGACAACTATGGCTACACCTTC	CASSLDRDNYGYTF	TRBJ1-2	TRBD1	TRBV5-1	NA
TGTGCCAGCAGCCTTACAGGGGTGGAGGATCAGCCCCAGCATTTT	CASSLTGVEDQPQHF	TRBJ1-5	TRBD1	TRBV3-1/TRBV3-2	NA
TGTGCCAGCAGCCTGACGAGGTGGGCTGAAGCTTTCTTT	CASSLTRWAEAFF	TRBJ1-1	NA	TRBV14	NA
TGTGCCAGCAGCGACTGGGGGCTTGGTTCACCCCTCCACTTT	CASSDWGLGSPLHF	TRBJ1-6	NA	TRBV6-5	NA
TGTGCCAGCAGCTTAGGGACCGGGGGAGATACGCAGTATTTT	CASSLGTGGDTQYF	TRBJ2-3	NA	TRBV11-3	NA
TGTGCCAGTAGTCGACAAACCGGGACAGGAGACAATGAGCAGTTCTTC	CASSRQTGTGDNEQFF	TRBJ2-1	TRBD1	TRBV19	NA
TGTGCCAGCAGCTCCCAGGGGCGAACTGAAGCTTTCTTT	CASSSQGRTEAFF	TRBJ1-1	NA	TRBV7-9	NA
TGTGCCAGCAGTATCAGTAACTATGGCTACACCTTC	CASSISNYGYTF	TRBJ1-2	NA	TRBV28	NA
TGTGCCAGCAGCCAAGAGCAGGGGTCTCTTAGGGCTGAAGCTTTCTTT	CASSQEQGSLRAEAFF	TRBJ1-1	NA	TRBV4-2	NA
TGTGCCAGCAGCCGTTACAGGGACACTGAAGCTTTCTTT	CASSRYRDTEAFF	TRBJ1-1	NA	TRBV9	NA
TGTGCCAGCAGCCAAGGTCCCGCGGCCCGCACAGATACGCAGTATTTT	CASSQGPAARTDTQYF	TRBJ2-3	NA	TRBV9	NA
TGTGCCAGCAGCCCGTGGGTGGGGGGGGAAGAGACCCAGTACTTC	CASSPWVGGEETQYF	TRBJ2-5	TRBD2	TRBV7-2	NA
TGTGCCAGTAACACGAGACAGGGGGACTATGGCTACACCTTC	CASNTRQGDYGYTF	TRBJ1-2	TRBD1	TRBV19	once
TGTGCCAGCAGTTTTGCGTCGGACACTGAAGCTTTCTTT	CASSFASDTEAFF	TRBJ1-1	NA	TRBV6-6	NA
TGCGCCAGCAGCCAAGCGGGGGGGAGCACAGATACGCAGTATTTT	CASSQAGGSTDTQYF	TRBJ2-3	TRBD2	TRBV4-1	NA
TGTGCCAGCAGCTTATACGAGGGTGTGGGCACCGGGGAGCTGTTTTTT	CASSLYEGVGTGELFF	TRBJ2-2	NA	TRBV7-9	NA
TGTGCCAGCAGACTAGAGTCGGGCTACAATGAGCAGTTCTTC	CASRLESGYNEQFF	TRBJ2-1	NA	TRBV6-4	NA
TGCGCCAGCAGCCCCAGGGTTGGTGGCTACACCTTC	CASSPRVGGYTF	TRBJ1-2	NA	TRBV4-1	few
TGCGCCAGCAGCTTCGGACAGTTTTTGATGAACACTGAAGCTTTCTTT	CASSFGQFLMNTEAFF	TRBJ1-1	NA	TRBV5-1	NA
TGTGCCAGCAGCCTGGGACTCCAAGAGACCCAGTACTTC	CASSLGLQETQYF	TRBJ2-5	NA	TRBV2	NA
TGTGCCAGCAGCCCGAATAGCGGGAGCACAGATACGCAGTATTTT	CASSPNSGSTDTQYF	TRBJ2-3	TRBD2	TRBV7-7	NA
TGCGCCAGCAGTGATGGCGGGGGGTGGACTGAAGCTTTCTTT	CASSDGGGWTEAFF	TRBJ1-1	NA	TRBV10-1	NA
TGTGCCAGCAGCTTGATGCTCGGGGATGAAAAACTGTTTTTT	CASSLMLGDEKLFF	TRBJ1-4	NA	TRBV5-6	NA
TGTGCCAGCAGTTACTCGACAGGGATTGGCAATCAGCCCCAGCATTTT	CASSYSTGIGNQPQHF	TRBJ1-5	TRBD1	TRBV6-6	NA
TGTGCTGAGAGGGCTGAAGCTTTCTTT	CAERAEAFF	TRBJ1-1	NA	TRBV2	NA
TGTGCCAGCAGCTTAGTCACAGGGCACTACGAGCAGTACTTC	CASSLVTGHYEQYF	TRBJ2-7	NA	TRBV7-9	once
TGTGCCAGCAGCTACAGGGACAGCTACTACGAGCAGTACTTC	CASSYRDSYYEQYF	TRBJ2-7	TRBD1	TRBV3-1/TRBV3-2	NA
TGTGCCAGCAGCGGACGGACTAGCGGGGGCGCCTGGAATGAGCAGTTCTTC	CASSGRTSGGAWNEQFF	TRBJ2-1	TRBD2	TRBV9	NA
TGTGCCAGCTCACCAACGCCGCAGGGGATAGATACGCAGTATTTT	CASSPTPQGIDTQYF	TRBJ2-3	NA	TRBV18	NA
TGTGCCAGCAGCCCAGAGGGGGTAGGCACTGAAGCTTTCTTT	CASSPEGVGTEAFF	TRBJ1-1	NA	TRBV9	NA
TGTGCCAGCAGTTACGCTACAGGGGCCTATAATTCACCCCTCCACTTT	CASSYATGAYNSPLHF	TRBJ1-6	TRBD1	TRBV6-5	NA
TGTGCCAGCAGTTTGGGGACAGGGAGGGGGTACACCATATATTTT	CASSLGTGRGYTIYF	TRBJ1-3	TRBD1	TRBV27	NA
TGTGCCAGTAGTAGTCGAGAGTTGAATCCTGAAGCTTTCTTT	CASSSRELNPEAFF	TRBJ1-1	NA	TRBV19	NA
TGTGCCAGCAGCCTTCAGGGGCGGCAAGAGACCCAGTACTTC	CASSLQGRQETQYF	TRBJ2-5	NA	TRBV7-3	NA
TGTGCCAGCAGCCCTAGAACAATGGAGGGACGGAACACTGAAGCTTTCTTT	CASSPRTMEGRNTEAFF	TRBJ1-1	NA	TRBV7-8	NA
TGCGCCAGCAGCAGTGGGGACAGGGGGCGCGTATCTAATGAAAAACTGTTTTTT	CASSSGDRGRVSNEKLFF	TRBJ1-4	TRBD1	TRBV5-1	once
TGTGCCAGTAGTATAGTTACCCCAGGGGACACTGAAGCTTTCTTT	CASSIVTPGDTEAFF	TRBJ1-1	NA	TRBV19	NA
TGTGCCAGTAGTATAGAGGGCAGGGGAAGAAGTCAGCCCCAGCATTTT	CASSIEGRGRSQPQHF	TRBJ1-5	NA	TRBV19	NA
TGTGCCAGCAGTGACCAGCTCGGAGCCGAGCAGTACTTC	CASSDQLGAEQYF	TRBJ2-7	NA	TRBV2	NA
TGTGCCAGTAGTGACAGGGGGCGGAACACTGAAGCTTTCTTT	CASSDRGRNTEAFF	TRBJ1-1	TRBD1	TRBV19	NA
TGTGCCAGCTCAGCAGGGAGGAGCACTGAAGCTTTCTTT	CASSAGRSTEAFF	TRBJ1-1	NA	TRBV5-4	NA
TGTGCCAGTAACCTTGATGAGGGCGATCCCGCTTTCTTT	CASNLDEGDPAFF	TRBJ1-1	NA	TRBV19	NA
TGTGCCAGCAGCTTAAGGTCTAGCGGGGGGTTCCGAGAGACCCAGTACTTC	CASSLRSSGGFRETQYF	TRBJ2-5	TRBD2	TRBV7-3	NA
TGTGCCAGCACACAGGGGGACGGTACTGAAGCTTTCTTT	CASTQGDGTEAFF	TRBJ1-1	TRBD1	TRBV27	NA
TGTGCCAGTAGTATCGGAGGGATCCAAGAGACCCAGTACTTC	CASSIGGIQETQYF	TRBJ2-5	NA	TRBV19	NA
TGTGCCAGCAGCTCCCCCGGGACAGGAATCTATGGCTACACCTTC	CASSSPGTGIYGYTF	TRBJ1-2	TRBD1	TRBV7-3	NA
TGTGCCAGCAGCTTCTTCTACAGGACAACCTACGAGCAGTACTTC	CASSFFYRTTYEQYF	TRBJ2-7	NA	TRBV5-8	NA
TGTGCCAGCAGCTCACTCTTCACTAGCGGGGGGACCCAGTACTTC	CASSSLFTSGGTQYF	TRBJ2-5	TRBD2	TRBV7-8	NA
TGTGCCAGCAGCCAAGCATTCGGCACTGAAGCTTTCTTT	CASSQAFGTEAFF	TRBJ1-1	NA	TRBV4-2	NA
TGTGCCAGCAGTACTACAGGGGTCGGTCAGCCCCAGCATTTT	CASSTTGVGQPQHF	TRBJ1-5	TRBD1	TRBV6-5	NA